The 31 T cell receptor beta chains below come from one sample, sequenced in a study of cytomegalovirus exposure and HLA in healthy donors. The study ran its PCR with 60 Vbeta and 13 Jbeta primers. TCRdb's copy holds only in-frame clones and misses some; the assay was immunoSEQ multiplex PCR. The table has approximately 69,000 clones, approximately 81% seen once. The sequenced sample was PBMCs. These receptor sequences come from a woman in her 30s in good health and CMV-seropositive.

The J gene is TRBJ1-3, the V gene TRBV9, with D unresolved. CDR1 is SGDLS and CDR2 is YYNGEE in the germline V gene. The V end lost 4 bases, the J end lost 0 bases, and 14 bases lay between the germline ends. The CDR3 extends over 16 amino acids. The CDR3 reads CASSRRRASSGNTIYF. The CDR3 region has the DNA TGTGCCAGCAGCCGTAGGCGGGCAAGCTCTGGAAACACCATATATTTT.

The chain uses TRBV28 and TRBJ1-5; tentatively, D is TRBD1 (5 bases). CDR3 length equals 13 residues. The ends were cut back, 2 bases at V and 9 bases at J, with 11 bases in the middle. Germline-derived CDR1 and CDR2 are MDHEN and SYDVKM. The chain's CDR3 is CASSLRRGWPQHF. Written as DNA, the CDR3 is TGTGCCAGCAGTTTACGACGGGGGTGGCCCCAGCATTTT.

A single count supports this clone. The chain links TRBV27 to TRBJ2-1; tentative D call: TRBD2 (5 bases). The CDR3 has 12 amino acids. Germline V CDR1 and CDR2: MNHEY, SMNVEV (reference sequence). The germline V and J ends were trimmed by 8 bases and 3 bases, with 8 bases remaining between them. The DNA for the CDR3 is TGTGCCAGCGGGAGTTTCTACAATGAGCAGTTCTTC. It codes for CASGSFYNEQFF.

The chain joins TRBV5-1 to TRBJ2-5; TRBD2 aligns across 10 bases. The CDR3 loop spans 15 amino acids. V was pared by 5 bases and J by 3 bases, with 7 bases of the junction left unmatched. Germline V CDR1 and CDR2: SGHRS, YFSETQ. CDR3 sequence (DNA): TGCGCCAGCAGGTGGACTAGCGGTACTAAAGAGACCCAGTACTTC. It codes for CASRWTSGTKETQYF.

The chain uses TRBV30 and TRBJ2-3, with D unclear. The germline V gene encodes CDR1 GTSNPN and CDR2 SVGIG (reference sequence). The CDR3 contains 13 residues. The V gene lost 3 bases and the J gene lost 4 bases, with 11 bases spanning the gap. Here the CDR3 reads CAWSWQRSDTQYF. The CDR3 nucleotides read TGTGCCTGGAGCTGGCAGAGGTCAGATACGCAGTATTTT.

V is TRBV7-9 and J is TRBJ2-1; D remains ambiguous. Germline loops: CDR1 SEHNR, CDR2 FQNEAQ (reference sequence). The V end lost 7 bases, the J end lost 6 bases, and 13 bases lay between the germline ends. The CDR3 is 13 residues long. The DNA of the CDR3 is TGTGCCAGCACCCGCCCCCCAGGCAATGAGCAGTTCTTC. This sequence encodes CASTRPPGNEQFF.

The chain recombines TRBV14 with TRBJ1-2; maybe TRBD1 (6 bases). Per the germline V gene, CDR1 is SGHDN and CDR2 is FVKESK. Trimming removed 6 bases at V and 2 bases at J, with 13 bases between. The CDR3 is made up of 14 amino acids. CDR3 protein: CASRKGGSNYGYTF. For the CDR3, the DNA is TGTGCCAGCAGAAAAGGGGGATCCAACTATGGCTACACCTTC. The full variable domain, rest sourced from reference TRBV14 and TRBJ1-2, is EAGVTQFPSHSVIEKGQTVTLRCDPISGHDNLYWYRRVMGKEIKFLLHFVKESKQDESGMPNNRFLAERTGGTYSTLKVQPAELEDSGVYFCASRKGGSNYGYTFGSGTRLTVV.

This clone was recorded a few times. This chain uses TRBV4-1 with TRBJ2-7; D unclear. Germline CDR1 reads MGHRA; CDR2 reads YSYEKL. V lost 1 base and J lost 2, with 15 bases in between. This CDR3 region has 16 residues. The CDR3 protein is CASSQVVGRSTYEQYF. CDR3 DNA: TGCGCCAGCAGCCAAGTGGTTGGGCGTTCCACCTACGAGCAGTACTTC.

This clone has more than one count but fewer than ten. The gene calls are TRBV27 and TRBJ2-6, with D possibly being TRBD2 (6 bases). Germline V gives CDR1 MNHEY, CDR2 SMNVEV (reference sequence). This CDR3 contains 13 residues. Trimming shortened V by 6 bases and J by 6 bases, and 9 bases separated the two germline ends. The CDR3 sequence is CASRAGMANVLTF. In DNA, the CDR3 is TGTGCCAGCAGGGCGGGAATGGCCAACGTCCTGACTTTC.

As DNA, the CDR3 is TGTGCCAGCAGCCCTGGACAGGGTGATCAGCCCCAGCATTTT. This encodes CASSPGQGDQPQHF. V usage is TRBV7-9 and J usage is TRBJ1-5; 8 nucleotides align to TRBD1. The CDR3 runs 14 residues. The V and J ends lost 5 bases and 5 bases, in that order; junction bases with no gene match: 5. Germline assignment: CDR1 SEHNR and CDR2 FQNEAQ (reference sequence). Together with reference TRBV7-9 and TRBJ1-5, the CDR3 gives the full variable domain: DTGVSQNPRHKITKRGQNVTFRCDPISEHNRLYWYRQTLGQGPEFLTYFQNEAQLEKSRLLSDRFSAERPKGSFSTLEIQRTEQGDSAMYLCASSPGQGDQPQHFGDGTRLSIL.

The rearrangement joins TRBV7-9 to TRBJ1-1; D remains ambiguous. CDR1 is SEHNR and CDR2 is FQNEAQ in the germline V gene (reference sequence). This CDR3 has 13 residues. CDR3 sequence (DNA): TGTGCGATAATTGCACAGCTGAACACTGAAGCTTTCTTT. Translated: CAIIAQLNTEAFF. Drawing the rest from reference TRBV7-9 and TRBJ1-1, the complete variable domain is DTGVSQNPRHKITKRGQNVTFRCDPISEHNRLYWYRQTLGQGPEFLTYFQNEAQLEKSRLLSDRFSAERPKGSFSTLEIQRTEQGDSAMYLCAIIAQLNTEAFFGQGTRLTVV.

The rearrangement uses TRBV30 and TRBJ2-5, with 10 bases that match TRBD1. Germline CDR1 reads GTSNPN; CDR2 reads SVGIG (reference sequence). V shed 3 bases and J 4 bases; nucleotides not matched to a gene: 8. The CDR3 runs 15 residues. The CDR3 spells CAWSIDRGPAETQYF. The CDR3 DNA is TGTGCCTGGAGCATCGACAGGGGGCCAGCAGAGACCCAGTACTTC.

The chain employs TRBV7-6 and TRBJ2-7; 7 bases are shared with TRBD2. The CDR3 length is 13 residues. With V trimmed by 5 bases and J by 5 bases, 6 bases remained unmatched. Per the germline V gene, CDR1 is SGHVS and CDR2 is FNYEAQ. The CDR3 nucleotides are TGTGCCAGCAGCCCCGTCGGGAGGCACGAGCAGTACTTC. Translating it yields CASSPVGRHEQYF. Full variable domain (outside the CDR3, taken from reference TRBV7-6 and TRBJ2-7): GAGVSQSPRYKVTKRGQDVALRCDPISGHVSLYWYRQALGQGPEFLTYFNYEAQQDKSGLPNDRFSAERPEGSISTLTIQRTEQRDSAMYRCASSPVGRHEQYFGPGTRLTVT.

This clone was counted a few times. The chain recombines TRBV7-3 with TRBJ2-1; 7 positions match TRBD1. Germline trimming cut 5 bases from V and 2 bases from J; bases unmatched to any gene: 3. CDR3 length equals 14 residues. The germline V gene has CDR1 SGHTA and CDR2 FQGTGA. The CDR3 DNA sequence: TGTGCCAGCAGCCCCGGGACAGCCTACAATGAGCAGTTCTTC. It is translated as CASSPGTAYNEQFF.

The rearrangement links TRBV28 to TRBJ1-5; 7 bases map to TRBD1. V was clipped by 3 bases and J by 11 bases; unmatched bases: 10. The germline CDR1 and CDR2 sequences are MDHEN and SYDVKM. This CDR3 spans 14 amino acids. This CDR3 reads CASSLTGRLRAQHF. The CDR3, as DNA: TGTGCCAGCAGTTTGACAGGGCGCCTTAGGGCCCAGCATTTT.

The chain joins TRBV9 to TRBJ2-2; 9 bases map to TRBD1. The germline V gene has CDR1 SGDLS and CDR2 YYNGEE. This CDR3 contains 15 residues. With 4 bases clipped from V and 6 bases from J, the junction kept 7 bases outside the gene matches. The CDR3 sequence is CASSQGQGLSGELFF. The CDR3 bases are TGTGCCAGCAGCCAGGGACAGGGATTATCCGGGGAGCTGTTTTTT.

The rearrangement uses TRBV19 and TRBJ2-1, with no clear D. The CDR3 loop spans 11 amino acids. Per the germline V gene, CDR1 is LNHDA and CDR2 is SQIVND (reference sequence). Trimming took 4 bases from V and 7 from J, leaving 5 bases between them. Here the CDR3 reads CASSSRNEQFF. In nucleotides, the CDR3 is TGTGCCAGTAGTAGCCGGAATGAGCAGTTCTTC.

The gene calls are TRBV4-1 and TRBJ2-2, with D maybe TRBD2 (6 bases). This CDR3 contains 15 residues. Trimming took 0 bases from V and 9 from J, leaving 14 bases between them. Germline-derived CDR1 and CDR2 are MGHRA and YSYEKL. The CDR3 coding sequence is TGCGCCAGCAGCCAAGACCGCCGGGAGATCTGGGAGCTGTTTTTT. Translation gives CASSQDRREIWELFF.

The chain links TRBV28 to TRBJ2-3; TRBD2 aligns across 8 bases. The CDR3 is 16 residues long. Germline CDR1 MDHEN, CDR2 SYDVKM. The junction had 10 bases not matched to a gene; V was cut back by 3 bases and J by 5 bases. The CDR3 spells CASSLWVAGSGDTQYF. The CDR3 DNA follows: TGTGCCAGCAGTTTGTGGGTAGCGGGATCTGGAGATACGCAGTATTTT.

V and J are TRBV4-2 and TRBJ2-2; possible D gene TRBD2, 5 bases. The CDR3 is 16 residues long. Germline V gene lookup returns CDR1 LGHNA and CDR2 YNFKEQ. The V end was cut by 0 bases, the J end by 2 bases, with 10 bases between. In DNA form, the CDR3 reads TGTGCCAGCAGCCAAGATTGGCGGGCCAACACCGGGGAGCTGTTTTTT. Its translation: CASSQDWRANTGELFF.

V is TRBV19 and J is TRBJ2-7, with TRBD1 matching over 7 bases. This CDR3 region has 13 residues. The germline V gene encodes CDR1 LNHDA and CDR2 SQIVND (reference sequence). J lost 2 bases, V lost 5 bases, and 3 bases had no gene match. In nucleotides, the CDR3 is TGTGCCAGTAGTGTGACAGGGACCTACGAGCAGTACTTC. Protein product: CASSVTGTYEQYF.

This sequence joins TRBV28 and TRBJ1-1; no firm D call. The CDR3 length is 13 residues. The V end was cut by 3 bases, the J end by 2 bases, with 7 bases between. CDR1 is MDHEN and CDR2 is SYDVKM in the germline V gene. CDR3 bases: TGTGCCAGCAGTTTCAGAAGTAACACTGAAGCTTTCTTT. Its protein is CASSFRSNTEAFF. The full variable domain, completed using reference TRBV28 and TRBJ1-1, is DVKVTQSSRYLVKRTGEKVFLECVQDMDHENMFWYRQDPGLGLRLIYFSYDVKMKEKGDIPEGYSVSREKKERFSLILESASTNQTSMYLCASSFRSNTEAFFGQGTRLTVV.

V and J are TRBV5-6 and TRBJ2-5; D unresolved. The CDR3 is made up of 14 amino acids. Trimming took off 4 bases at V and 5 bases at J, with 15 bases between the two ends. Per germline, CDR1 SGHDT and CDR2 YYEEEE. The CDR3: CASSPTGSRETQYF. The CDR3 bases are TGTGCCAGCAGCCCCACCGGGTCCCGTGAGACCCAGTACTTC.

This sequence joins TRBV30 and TRBJ1-1, with D possibly being TRBD1 (6 bases). Germline CDR1 GTSNPN, CDR2 SVGIG (reference sequence). The CDR3 covers 13 residues. V lost 5 bases and J 0 bases, leaving 10 bases between the germline ends. The CDR3 region has the DNA TGTGCCTGGGGCCAGGGGATGAACACTGAAGCTTTCTTT. Translation gives CAWGQGMNTEAFF. Full variable domain (remainder filled in from reference TRBV30 and TRBJ1-1): SQTIHQWPATLVQPVGSPLSLECTVEGTSNPNLYWYRQAAGRGLQLLFYSVGIGQISSEVPQNLSASRPQDRQFILSSKKLLLSDSGFYLCAWGQGMNTEAFFGQGTRLTVV.

The rearrangement links TRBV30 to TRBJ2-1, with 13 bases fitting TRBD2. This CDR3 region has 14 residues. CDR1 is GTSNPN and CDR2 is SVGIG in the germline V gene (reference sequence). J gave up 9 bases and V 0 bases, and 2 bases lay outside the gene matches. The CDR3 DNA follows: TGTGCCTGGAGTGTGGGACTAGCGGGAACTGAGCAGTTCTTC. The encoded protein is CAWSVGLAGTEQFF.

This clone was found once. The rearrangement links TRBV6-5 to TRBJ2-7, with no clear D. The germline V gene encodes CDR1 MNHEY and CDR2 SVGAGI. V was trimmed by 0 bases and J by 0 bases, leaving 12 bases between them. This CDR3 is 16 amino acids long. The chain's CDR3 is CASSYSILPSSYEQYF. Written as DNA, the CDR3 is TGTGCCAGCAGTTACTCGATCCTTCCGAGCTCCTACGAGCAGTACTTC.

The rearrangement uses TRBV7-2 and TRBJ2-3; TRBD2 agrees at 10 bases. After removal of 3 bases from V and 1 base from J, the junction contained 4 bases not matched to a gene. Per germline, CDR1 SGHTA and CDR2 FQGNSA. The CDR3 consists of 16 residues. CDR3 bases: TGTGCCAGCAGCTTTCGAAGCGGGAGGGGCACAGATACGCAGTATTTT. Amino acid sequence: CASSFRSGRGTDTQYF.

The V gene is TRBV6-5, the J gene TRBJ2-7; 7 bases align to TRBD1. The V and J ends lost 5 bases and 3 bases, in that order; junction bases with no gene match: 7. Germline loops: CDR1 MNHEY, CDR2 SVGAGI. The CDR3 sequence is 14 residues long. CDR3 residues: CASSPYRGNYEQYF. CDR3 coding DNA: TGTGCCAGCAGTCCCTACAGGGGAAACTACGAGCAGTACTTC.

This clone has just a few counts. CDR3 bases: TGTGCCTGGAATCTGGGGCCGGATACGCAGTATTTT. It encodes CAWNLGPDTQYF. The rearrangement joins TRBV30 to TRBJ2-3; D might be TRBD1 (5 bases). Germline V gives CDR1 GTSNPN, CDR2 SVGIG (reference sequence). The CDR3 sequence is 12 residues long. V gave up 4 bases and J gave up 6 bases, with 11 bases separating them.

The rearrangement uses TRBV7-9 and TRBJ1-5; 10 bases agree with TRBD1. Germline V gene lookup returns CDR1 SEHNR and CDR2 FQNEAQ (reference sequence). V shed 5 bases, J shed 0 bases, and the junction held 7 bases outside the gene matches. The CDR3 totals 17 residues. CDR3 nucleotide sequence: TGTGCCAGCAGCACCGGGACAGGGGTGCGTAGCAATCAGCCCCAGCATTTT. This codes for CASSTGTGVRSNQPQHF.

The chain combines TRBV5-4 with TRBJ2-7; TRBD1 matches at 8 bases. CDR1 and CDR2 from the germline V gene are SGHNT and YYREEE (reference sequence). The CDR3 is made up of 15 amino acids. J gave up 3 bases and V 5 bases, and 10 bases lay outside the gene matches. The CDR3 protein is CASRDRRDRSYEQYF. CDR3 in DNA: TGTGCCAGCAGAGATCGAAGGGACAGGAGCTACGAGCAGTACTTC. The whole variable domain, remainder taken from reference TRBV5-4 and TRBJ2-7, is ETGVTQSPTHLIKTRGQQVTLRCSSQSGHNTVSWYQQALGQGPQFIFQYYREEENGRGNFPPRFSGLQFPNYSSELNVNALELDDSALYLCASRDRRDRSYEQYFGPGTRLTVT.